This is a list of T cell receptor beta chains from one sample in a study of identifying expanded T cells in peripheral blood. Sequenced by immunoSEQ multiplex PCR; TCRdb stores in-frame clones only, minus some. The profile shows 100,000 to 150,000 clones, about 88% of them singletons. Sequencing was performed on blood. Receptors were obtained from a person aged 18-70 years in good health. The CDR3 runs from the conserved cysteine through the conserved F or W. The D gene is left open where the match is weak. A row's size may be missing; if present it is once, few, many or a size class.

- TRBJ2-7 TRBV2 - TGTGCCAGCAGTGTCTCACAGGCAGCCTACGAGCAGTACTTC CASSVSQAAYEQYF
- TRBJ2-7 TRBV28 TRBD1 TGTGCCAGCAGGGGAGGACAGGGGGTCTACGAGCAGTACTTC CASRGGQGVYEQYF
few TRBJ2-3 TRBV5-1 TRBD1 TGCGCCAGCCAAACAGGGGGCGGTACAGATACGCAGTATTTT CASQTGGGTDTQYF
- TRBJ1-4 TRBV6-5 - TGTGCCGTAAGATTGGACAGTCTTAATGAAAAACTGTTTTTT CAVRLDSLNEKLFF
- TRBJ2-2 TRBV28 - TGTGCCAGCAGTTTCCGGCCACCGAACACCGGGGAGCTGTTTTTT CASSFRPPNTGELFF
- TRBJ1-5 TRBV5-1 TRBD1 TGCGCCAGCAGCTCGGGGACAGTTAAAGGGGTCCAGCATTTT CASSSGTVKGVQHF
- TRBJ1-5 TRBV6-5 - TGTGCCACCAAAGGCCGGGATGGAGCTCAGCCCCAGCATTTT CATKGRDGAQPQHF
few TRBJ1-2 TRBV27 TRBD1 TGTGCCAGCAGACGGACAGGGTTTGGCTATGGCTACACCTTC CASRRTGFGYGYTF
- TRBJ2-6 TRBV6-5 - TGTGCCAGCAGTCTATATACTGGGGCCAACGTCCTGACTTTC CASSLYTGANVLTF
- TRBJ2-3 TRBV4-1 - TGCGCCAGCAGCCAAGATGGGGGCCATTTTAGCCACAGCACAGATACGCAGTATTTT CASSQDGGHFSHSTDTQYF
- TRBJ2-7 TRBV21-1 - - CASSKVGQGAREQYF
- TRBJ2-7 TRBV6-1 - TGTGCCAGCAGTGAAGAGGCCCGGACCTACGAGCAGTACTTC CASSEEARTYEQYF
- TRBJ2-1 TRBV5-1 - TGCGCCAGCAGTCGAGTAGCACTTATTAGCAATGAGCAGTTCTTC CASSRVALISNEQFF
- TRBJ1-5 TRBV6-1 - TGTGCCAGCAGCGAATACCGGGGCTATAGCAATCAGCCCCAGCATTTT CASSEYRGYSNQPQHF
- TRBJ1-4 TRBV9 - TGTGCCAGCAGCGTAAATCCAGGGAGGAATGAAAAACTGTTTTTT CASSVNPGRNEKLFF
- TRBJ2-7 TRBV10-2 - TGCGCCAGCAGTGTCCCGAGCTCCTACGAGCAGTACTTC CASSVPSSYEQYF
- TRBJ1-1 TRBV9 - TGTGCCAGCAGCGTAGTTCAGGGCGGCACTGAAGCTTTCTTT CASSVVQGGTEAFF
- TRBJ2-7 TRBV28 - TGTGCCAGCAGTTTAGGGCCCCCGACTTACGAGCAGTACTTC CASSLGPPTYEQYF
- TRBJ2-6 TRBV28 TRBD1 TGTGCCAGCAGCTCTGGGCTTGGGACAGCGGACTCTGGGGCCAACGTCCTGACTTTC CASSSGLGTADSGANVLTF
- TRBJ1-5 TRBV19 - TGTGCCAGTAGTGCAGGGGCTCAGCCCCAGCATTTT CASSAGAQPQHF
- TRBJ1-1 TRBV27 TRBD1 TGTGCCAGCACCCGCGACAGGGGGCGAGTCACTGAAGCTTTCTTT CASTRDRGRVTEAFF
- TRBJ1-1 TRBV6-6 - TGTGCCAGCAGTTTCACGGGACGCCAGAGCTCTGAAGCTTTCTTT CASSFTGRQSSEAFF
- TRBJ1-4 TRBV7-3 TRBD1 TGTGCCAGCCTTATAGGACAGGGGGAAGCTGCAACTAATGAAAAACTGTTTTTT CASLIGQGEAATNEKLFF